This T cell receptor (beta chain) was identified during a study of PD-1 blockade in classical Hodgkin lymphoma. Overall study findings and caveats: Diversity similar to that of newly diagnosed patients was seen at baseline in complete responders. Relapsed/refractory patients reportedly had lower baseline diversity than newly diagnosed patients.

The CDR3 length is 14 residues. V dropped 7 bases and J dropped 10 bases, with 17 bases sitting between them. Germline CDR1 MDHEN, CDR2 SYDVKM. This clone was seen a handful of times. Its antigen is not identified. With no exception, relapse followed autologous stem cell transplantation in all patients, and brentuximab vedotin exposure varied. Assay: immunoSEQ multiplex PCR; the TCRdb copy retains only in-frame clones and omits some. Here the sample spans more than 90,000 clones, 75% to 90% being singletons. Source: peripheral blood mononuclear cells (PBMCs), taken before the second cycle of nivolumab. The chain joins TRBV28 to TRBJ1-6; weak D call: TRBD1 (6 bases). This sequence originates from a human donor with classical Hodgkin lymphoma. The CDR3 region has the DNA TGTGCCAGCAAATGGACAGCCCAGATCTCACCCCTCCACTTT. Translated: CASKWTAQISPLHF.